The text below deals with one T cell receptor beta chain. Its antigen is as yet unknown. Antigen-specific CD4+ T cell clonotypes were called by their expansion after viral peptide-pool culture in ViraFEST. Isolation of CD4+ T cells took place after approximately 10 days of culture. Nobody among the vaccine recipients had prior SARS-CoV-2 infection (nucleocapsid antibodies were negative). Researchers reported culturing 2 million to 2.5 million PBMC in each well, adding 9 to 10 IU/ml IL-2 and approximately 10 ug/ml peptides. Half-medium exchanges with IL-2 medium took place on days 3 and 7. The data stem from a study of vaccination effects on CD4 cells after COVID-19. Some clones are missing from TCRdb's copy, which holds only in-frame ones; the method was immunoSEQ multiplex PCR. Of fewer than 25,000 clones listed, over 55% were seen once; the top ten hold approximately 12%. The CDR3 length is 19 residues. Germline V gene lookup returns CDR1 KGHSH and CDR2 LQKENI. V was clipped by 4 bases and J by 3 bases, with 26 bases between them.

The rearrangement links TRBV18 to TRBJ2-3, with a weak D call TRBD2 (5 bases). The receptor's source is a human donor who received a COVID-19 vaccine. The starting material was CD4+ T cells from PBMCs cultured with HCoV-OC43 spike peptides, obtained before COVID-19 vaccination. Subset given: HCoV-OC43 spike overlapping peptide pool stimulation. Here the CDR3 reads CASSRVQSHQLGGTDTQYF. For the CDR3, the DNA is TGTGCCAGCTCACGTGTACAGTCCCACCAACTAGGTGGGACAGATACGCAGTATTTT.